This is a list of T cell receptor beta chains from one sample in a study of blood T cell repertoires in COVID-19. Clones were sequenced by immunoSEQ multiplex PCR, and TCRdb holds only the in-frame ones, with some missing. The data contain about 99,000 clones, roughly 84% of them singletons. The source material was peripheral blood. These receptors were obtained from a man in his sixties or seventies with active or convalescent COVID-19. The CDR3 runs from the conserved cysteine through the conserved F or W. The D gene is left open where the match is weak. Size is omitted from some rows. Given values are once, few, many or a class for expanded clones.

cdr3_aa: CATDGTGYSGNTIYF
cdr3_nt: TGTGCCACCGACGGGACAGGTTACTCTGGAAACACCATATATTTT
v_call: TRBV7-9
j_call: TRBJ1-3
clone_size: .
d_call: TRBD1

cdr3_aa: CAIRGVLLANYGYTF
cdr3_nt: TGTGCCATTCGGGGGGTCCTCTTAGCTAACTATGGCTACACCTTC
v_call: TRBV28
j_call: TRBJ1-2
clone_size: .
d_call: .

cdr3_aa: CASSLPSSTGATLGEQYF
cdr3_nt: TGTGCCAGCAGCTTGCCGAGCTCGACAGGCGCTACCCTGGGCGAGCAGTACTTC
v_call: TRBV5-6
j_call: TRBJ2-7
clone_size: .
d_call: .

cdr3_aa: CASSDLEDEKLFF
cdr3_nt: TGTGCCAGCAGTGATCTTGAGGATGAAAAACTGTTTTTT
v_call: TRBV6-1
j_call: TRBJ1-4
clone_size: .
d_call: .

cdr3_aa: CASSVGLRMNTGELFF
cdr3_nt: TGTGCCAGCAGCGTAGGTCTCAGGATGAACACCGGGGAGCTGTTTTTT
v_call: TRBV9
j_call: TRBJ2-2
clone_size: once
d_call: .

cdr3_aa: CASSSLGGDTEAFF
cdr3_nt: TGTGCCAGCAGCTCCCTTGGGGGGGACACTGAAGCTTTCTTT
v_call: TRBV7-9
j_call: TRBJ1-1
clone_size: .
d_call: .

cdr3_aa: CASSPGQGNVGTEAFF
cdr3_nt: TGTGCCAGCTCACCGGGACAGGGTAATGTTGGTACTGAAGCTTTCTTT
v_call: TRBV18
j_call: TRBJ1-1
clone_size: .
d_call: TRBD1

cdr3_aa: CASRAGTLAYNEQFF
cdr3_nt: TGTGCCAGCAGAGCCGGGACACTGGCCTACAATGAGCAGTTCTTC
v_call: TRBV2
j_call: TRBJ2-1
clone_size: .
d_call: .

cdr3_aa: CASSPQGSGTGELFF
cdr3_nt: TGTGCCAGCTCACCACAGGGGTCGGGCACCGGGGAGCTGTTTTTT
v_call: TRBV18
j_call: TRBJ2-2
clone_size: .
d_call: .

cdr3_aa: CASSLDSTREETQYF
cdr3_nt: TGTGCCAGCAGCTTGGACAGTACTCGCGAAGAGACCCAGTACTTC
v_call: TRBV5-5
j_call: TRBJ2-5
clone_size: .
d_call: .

cdr3_aa: CASSGTVYGYTF
cdr3_nt: TGTGCCAGCAGTGGGACAGTCTATGGCTACACCTTC
v_call: TRBV25-1
j_call: TRBJ1-2
clone_size: .
d_call: .

cdr3_aa: CASSSRPGQGGTPDTQYF
cdr3_nt: TGTGCCAGCAGCTCCCGACCCGGACAGGGCGGAACACCGGATACGCAGTATTTT
v_call: TRBV9
j_call: TRBJ2-3
clone_size: .
d_call: TRBD1

cdr3_aa: CASSRRGGLAGNEQYF
cdr3_nt: TGTGCCAGCAGCCGAAGGGGAGGACTAGCGGGGAACGAGCAGTACTTC
v_call: TRBV28
j_call: TRBJ2-7
clone_size: .
d_call: TRBD2

cdr3_aa: CASSSYRDSYEQYF
cdr3_nt: TGCGCCAGCAGCTCCTACCGGGACAGCTACGAGCAGTACTTC
v_call: TRBV5-1
j_call: TRBJ2-7
clone_size: once
d_call: TRBD1

cdr3_aa: CASSFDSSHYGYTF
cdr3_nt: TGTGCCAGCAGTTTCGACAGCTCCCACTATGGCTACACCTTC
v_call: TRBV28
j_call: TRBJ1-2
clone_size: .
d_call: .

cdr3_aa: CASSLGGSQETQYF
cdr3_nt: TGCGCCAGCAGCTTGGGGGGCAGTCAAGAGACCCAGTACTTC
v_call: TRBV5-1
j_call: TRBJ2-5
clone_size: .
d_call: .

cdr3_aa: CASSQPAGTDTQYF
cdr3_nt: TGTGCCAGCAGCCAACCGGCGGGCACAGATACGCAGTATTTT
v_call: TRBV7-9
j_call: TRBJ2-3
clone_size: once
d_call: .

cdr3_aa: CASSRPPLAGGNFCSYEQYF
cdr3_nt: TGCGCCAGCAGTCGCCCCCCTCTAGCGGGGGGCAATTTTTGCTCCTACGAGCAGTACTTC
v_call: TRBV23-1
j_call: TRBJ2-7
clone_size: .
d_call: TRBD2

cdr3_aa: CAWSSFRGSYGYTF
cdr3_nt: TGTGCCTGGAGTTCTTTCAGGGGGAGCTATGGCTACACCTTC
v_call: TRBV30
j_call: TRBJ1-2
clone_size: .
d_call: TRBD1

cdr3_aa: CASSAGQGRNNSPLHF
cdr3_nt: TGTGCCAGCAGTGCCGGACAGGGAAGGAATAATTCACCCCTCCACTTT
v_call: TRBV7-2
j_call: TRBJ1-6
clone_size: .
d_call: TRBD1

cdr3_aa: CASSLIAGSGTEAFF
cdr3_nt: TGTGCCAGCAGCTTGATAGCAGGGTCGGGCACTGAAGCTTTCTTT
v_call: TRBV5-5
j_call: TRBJ1-1
clone_size: .
d_call: .

cdr3_aa: CASSPDRGDEQYF
cdr3_nt: TGTGCCAGTAGCCCGGACAGGGGCGACGAGCAGTACTTC
v_call: TRBV19
j_call: TRBJ2-7
clone_size: .
d_call: TRBD1

cdr3_aa: CASSGDSQRYTGELFF
cdr3_nt: TGTGCCAGCAGTGGGGACAGTCAACGATACACCGGGGAGCTGTTTTTT
v_call: TRBV2
j_call: TRBJ2-2
clone_size: .
d_call: TRBD1

cdr3_aa: CAWSVLRPDNYNSPLHF
cdr3_nt: TGTGCCTGGAGTGTACTCAGGCCGGATAACTATAATTCACCCCTCCACTTT
v_call: TRBV30
j_call: TRBJ1-6
clone_size: .
d_call: .

cdr3_aa: CASSQTEVGGEKLFF
cdr3_nt: TGTGCCAGCAGTCAAACCGAGGTGGGAGGGGAAAAACTGTTTTTT
v_call: TRBV2
j_call: TRBJ1-4
clone_size: .
d_call: .

cdr3_aa: CASSLGQGISYTF
cdr3_nt: TGTGCCAGCAGCTTGGGACAGGGGATAAGCTACACCTTC
v_call: TRBV5-6
j_call: TRBJ1-2
clone_size: .
d_call: TRBD1

cdr3_aa: CASSFSGVGSYEQYF
cdr3_nt: TGTGCCAGCAGCTTCAGCGGGGTTGGCTCCTACGAGCAGTACTTC
v_call: TRBV6-2/TRBV6-3
j_call: TRBJ2-7
clone_size: .
d_call: TRBD2

cdr3_aa: CASSQFRSGDSYNSPLHF
cdr3_nt: TGTGCCAGCAGCCAATTTCGTTCGGGGGACAGCTATAATTCACCCCTCCACTTT
v_call: TRBV3-1/TRBV3-2
j_call: TRBJ1-6
clone_size: .
d_call: TRBD1

cdr3_aa: CASSFHGDRGNSPLHF
cdr3_nt: TGTGCCAGTAGCTTTCACGGGGACAGGGGTAATTCACCCCTCCACTTT
v_call: TRBV19
j_call: TRBJ1-6
clone_size: .
d_call: TRBD1

cdr3_aa: CASSLRGSNYGYTF
cdr3_nt: TGTGCCAGCAGCTTAAGGGGTTCTAACTATGGCTACACCTTC
v_call: TRBV7-2
j_call: TRBJ1-2
clone_size: .
d_call: .

cdr3_aa: CASSLVGGTGELFF
cdr3_nt: TGTGCCAGCAGCTTAGTGGGGGGTACCGGGGAGCTGTTTTTT
v_call: TRBV7-8
j_call: TRBJ2-2
clone_size: once
d_call: .

cdr3_aa: CASSRTGEAYGYTF
cdr3_nt: TGTGCCAGCAGTCGGACAGGGGAGGCCTATGGCTACACCTTC
v_call: TRBV6-5
j_call: TRBJ1-2
clone_size: .
d_call: TRBD1

cdr3_aa: CASSLDYRAGNTIYF
cdr3_nt: TGTGCCAGCAGCCTAGACTACAGGGCGGGAAACACCATATATTTT
v_call: TRBV5-8
j_call: TRBJ1-3
clone_size: once
d_call: .

cdr3_aa: CASSPPRGIPDTQYF
cdr3_nt: TGTGCCAGCTCACCCCCCAGGGGAATCCCAGATACGCAGTATTTT
v_call: TRBV18
j_call: TRBJ2-3
clone_size: .
d_call: .

cdr3_aa: CAWSDYRGQGYTF
cdr3_nt: TGTGCCTGGAGTGATTACAGGGGGCAAGGCTACACCTTC
v_call: TRBV30
j_call: TRBJ1-2
clone_size: .
d_call: TRBD1

cdr3_aa: CASSPTGAGEKLFF
cdr3_nt: TGTGCCAGCAGTCCTACAGGGGCCGGTGAAAAACTGTTTTTT
v_call: TRBV28
j_call: TRBJ1-4
clone_size: once
d_call: TRBD1